The entry below gives a single TCR beta chain sequence along with its context. As originally analysed: Counts of nucleated cells, estimated from reference gene primer amplification, were obtained. Assay used: immunoSEQ multiplex PCR; TCRdb lists only in-frame clones, some missing. D and trimming were read from the DNA, whereas the V and J calls and clone size are those reported in that table. The sample shows about 340,000 clones, over 70% of them seen only once. The data derive from a study of blood T cell repertoires in COVID-19. About the study: The United States, Italy and Spain were the sources of the acute and convalescent COVID-19 samples. T cells, B-cell-depleted T cells, or PBMCs supplied cDNA or gDNA.

Germline CDR1 and CDR2: KGHDR and SFDVKD. The V end lost 4 bases, the J end lost 3 bases, and 14 bases lay between the germline ends. CDR3 length equals 15 residues. The TCR sequence derives from a young man with active or convalescent COVID-19. The rearrangement joins TRBV24-1 to TRBJ2-5; weak D call: TRBD2 (7 bases). Sequencing input: peripheral blood. CDR3 sequence reads: CATSERGGAKETQYF. CDR3 bases: TGTGCCACCAGTGAGCGAGGGGGGGCGAAAGAGACCCAGTACTTC.